Listed below are T cell receptor beta chains from one sample, sequenced in a study of cytomegalovirus exposure and HLA in healthy donors. Libraries were prepared by immunoSEQ multiplex PCR; TCRdb keeps only in-frame clonotypes and omits some of them. The table shows roughly 130,000 clones, with nearly 90% occurring only once. Sequencing was done on a sample of PBMCs. All receptors come from a man aged 30 to 39 in good health and CMV-seronegative. The CDR3 runs from the conserved cysteine through the conserved F or W. The D gene is left open where the match is weak. A clone size is listed for some rows: how often the clone was seen (once, few, many), or a class if it is expanded.

J gene | V gene | clone size | CDR3 length | D gene | CDR3 protein | CDR3 DNA
TRBJ2-2 | TRBV9 | - | 13 | - | CASSGRGTGELFF | TGTGCCAGCAGCGGCAGAGGGACCGGGGAGCTGTTTTTT
TRBJ1-4 | TRBV6-1 | - | 15 | - | CASSETGTPDEKLFF | TGTGCCAGCAGTGAAACCGGGACACCCGATGAAAAACTGTTTTTT
TRBJ1-1 | TRBV19 | - | 14 | - | CASTALVGVTEAFF | TGTGCCAGTACCGCCCTCGTGGGAGTCACTGAAGCTTTCTTT
TRBJ2-2 | TRBV7-2 | - | 15 | - | CASSLARGNTGELFF | TGTGCCAGCAGCTTAGCGCGAGGGAACACCGGGGAGCTGTTTTTT
TRBJ2-6 | TRBV19 | - | 16 | - | CASSPYRVAGANVLTF | TGTGCCAGTAGTCCGTACAGGGTTGCTGGGGCCAACGTCCTGACTTTC
TRBJ2-7 | TRBV11-2 | - | 16 | TRBD1 | CASSNSFGQASYEQYF | TGTGCCAGCAGCAATTCTTTCGGACAGGCCTCCTACGAGCAGTACTTC
TRBJ1-2 | TRBV6-1 | - | 17 | TRBD1 | CASSEALLDRGRSGYTF | TGTGCCAGCAGTGAAGCGCTATTGGACAGGGGGCGAAGTGGCTACACCTTC
TRBJ2-7 | TRBV5-1 | - | 14 | - | CASSSRGITYEQYF | TGCGCCAGCAGCTCCAGGGGAATCACCTACGAGCAGTACTTC
TRBJ1-1 | TRBV29-1 | - | 13 | - | CSALHQGDTEAFF | TGCAGCGCCCTGCACCAAGGGGACACTGAAGCTTTCTTT
TRBJ2-7 | TRBV4-1 | - | 18 | TRBD1 | CASSPTLPRQGIYYEQYF | TGCGCCAGCAGCCCCACCCTCCCGAGACAGGGGATCTACTACGAGCAGTACTTC
TRBJ1-4 | TRBV12-5 | - | 14 | - | CASGATGENEKLFF | TGTGCTAGTGGCGCGACGGGAGAGAATGAAAAACTGTTTTTT
TRBJ1-2 | TRBV7-9 | - | 16 | - | CASSLARGSDNYGYTF | TGTGCCAGCAGCTTAGCGCGGGGCAGCGATAACTATGGCTACACCTTC
TRBJ2-1 | TRBV4-2 | - | 15 | TRBD2 | CASSQEQAGGREQFF | TGTGCCAGCAGCCAAGAGCAAGCGGGGGGGCGGGAGCAGTTCTTC
TRBJ2-1 | TRBV6-1 | few | 15 | TRBD2 | CASSAAGGPFDEQFF | TGTGCCAGCAGTGCAGCGGGGGGGCCGTTTGATGAGCAGTTCTTC
TRBJ2-3 | TRBV20-1 | - | 11 | - | CSARLGDTQYF | TGCAGTGCTAGGCTCGGGGATACGCAGTATTTT
TRBJ1-5 | TRBV6-6 | - | 16 | - | CASSSGGGRGNQPQHF | TGTGCCAGCAGTTCCGGGGGGGGCAGGGGCAATCAGCCCCAGCATTTT
TRBJ2-7 | TRBV9 | - | 15 | TRBD2 | CASSGGTSGSYEQYF | TGTGCCAGCAGCGGGGGGACTAGCGGTTCCTACGAGCAGTACTTC
TRBJ2-1 | TRBV18 | - | 15 | - | CASSPPGPVRNEQFF | TGTGCCAGCTCACCACCGGGGCCGGTGCGGAATGAGCAGTTCTTC
TRBJ2-3 | TRBV9 | - | 16 | TRBD2 | CASSVGSSGRTDTQYF | TGTGCCAGCAGCGTAGGGTCTAGCGGTCGCACAGATACGCAGTATTTT
TRBJ1-1 | TRBV7-9 | - | 14 | - | CASRGGGRGTEAFF | TGTGCCAGCAGAGGCGGGGGGCGCGGGACTGAAGCTTTCTTT
TRBJ2-3 | TRBV7-9 | - | 15 | - | CASSVLATVTDTQYF | TGTGCCAGCAGCGTATTAGCGACCGTCACAGATACGCAGTATTTT
TRBJ1-1 | TRBV4-1 | - | 16 | TRBD1 | CASSRSPGQVNTEAFF | TGCGCCAGCAGCCGCAGTCCGGGACAGGTGAACACTGAAGCTTTCTTT
TRBJ1-5 | TRBV28 | - | 14 | - | CASRTGGSNQPQHF | TGTGCCAGCAGGACGGGCGGGAGCAATCAGCCCCAGCATTTT
TRBJ1-6 | TRBV7-9 | - | 14 | - | CASSLVRTESPLHF | TGTGCCAGCAGCTTAGTAAGGACAGAATCACCCCTCCACTTT
TRBJ1-5 | TRBV28 | - | 15 | TRBD1 | CASTPWTGPNQPQHF | TGTGCCAGCACCCCCTGGACAGGGCCCAATCAGCCCCAGCATTTT
TRBJ2-7 | TRBV4-3 | - | 15 | - | CASSQDWEPYYEQYF | TGCGCCAGCAGCCAAGATTGGGAGCCCTACTACGAGCAGTACTTC
TRBJ2-2 | TRBV28 | - | 15 | TRBD1 | CASSRPGTGSGELFF | TGTGCCAGCAGCCGGCCCGGGACAGGCAGCGGGGAGCTGTTTTTT
TRBJ2-1 | TRBV6-5 | - | 14 | - | CASSYEDGGDEQFF | TGTGCCAGCAGTTACGAGGACGGCGGGGATGAGCAGTTCTTC
TRBJ1-2 | TRBV4-3 | - | 14 | - | CASSPGAANYGYTF | TGCGCCAGCAGCCCAGGGGCGGCAAACTATGGCTACACCTTC
TRBJ2-5 | TRBV5-1 | - | 14 | TRBD2 | CASSSGEGLETQYF | TGCGCCAGCAGCTCCGGGGAGGGGCTGGAGACCCAGTACTTC
TRBJ2-2 | TRBV9 | - | 15 | - | CASSDPGANTGELFF | TGTGCCAGCAGCGACCCGGGGGCGAACACCGGGGAGCTGTTTTTT
TRBJ2-7 | TRBV7-2 | - | 16 | TRBD1 | CASSLRGQGSRYEQYF | TGTGCCAGCAGCTTAAGGGGACAGGGGTCCAGGTACGAGCAGTACTTC
TRBJ1-4 | TRBV4-2 | few | 16 | - | CASSQEVTGPNEKLFF | TGTGCCAGCAGCCAAGAGGTCACAGGCCCGAATGAAAAACTGTTTTTT
TRBJ1-5 | TRBV27 | few | 14 | TRBD1 | CASRQQGSVQPQHF | TGTGCCAGCAGACAACAGGGGTCGGTTCAGCCCCAGCATTTT
TRBJ2-7 | TRBV7-2 | - | 16 | TRBD1 | CASSPRRRQGAWEQYF | TGTGCCAGCAGCCCCAGGCGGAGACAGGGGGCTTGGGAGCAGTACTTC
TRBJ1-6 | TRBV28 | - | 14 | TRBD1 | CASGTVPSNSPLHF | TGTGCCAGCGGGACAGTCCCTTCGAATTCACCCCTCCACTTT
TRBJ2-2 | TRBV7-9 | - | 16 | TRBD1 | CLSPGNRGENTGELFF | TGTCTCAGCCCGGGCAACAGGGGGGAGAACACCGGGGAGCTGTTTTTT
TRBJ1-4 | TRBV28 | - | 14 | - | CASSRFATNEKLFF | TGTGCCAGCAGTCGGTTTGCAACTAATGAAAAACTGTTTTTT
TRBJ2-3 | TRBV4-1 | once | 16 | - | CASSQAIRLSTDTQYF | TGCGCCAGCAGCCAAGCTATCAGGCTTAGCACAGATACGCAGTATTTT
TRBJ2-5 | TRBV10-2 | - | 15 | TRBD2 | CASSEGLAGEETQYF | TGCGCCAGCAGTGAGGGACTAGCGGGGGAAGAGACCCAGTACTTC